This T cell receptor (beta chain) was profiled in a study of cytomegalovirus exposure and HLA in healthy donors. Study results and limitations: The likely explanation for a cluster of highly shared sequence variants was sequencing artifact. In a later analysis, parvovirus B19, influenza, CMV and Epstein-Barr virus appeared linked to several top co-occurrence clusters. Relative to the approximately 660-donor mean, N-insertions were reportedly fewer in an Asian-associated ancestry cluster in a later analysis.

Germline V gene lookup returns CDR1 SGHRS and CDR2 YFSETQ. The V end lost 2 bases, the J end lost 0 bases, and 8 bases lay between the germline ends. CDR3 length equals 15 residues. Primers: 60 Vbeta forward and 13 Jbeta reverse. Profiled with immunoSEQ multiplex PCR; TCRdb holds only in-frame clones, not every one. The data contain about 110,000 clones, around 87% of them seen just once; the ten biggest clones take up approximately 1.8%. Those who donated were healthy bone marrow donors. This clone was found a few times. Its target is unknown. The TCR comes from a man aged 40-50 years in good health and CMV-seronegative. J is TRBJ2-2 and V is TRBV5-1; D is perhaps TRBD1 (5 bases). Sequencing was carried out using PBMCs. The CDR3 DNA sequence: TGCGCCAGCAGCTTAGCAGGGACGAACACCGGGGAGCTGTTTTTT. Translation gives CASSLAGTNTGELFF.